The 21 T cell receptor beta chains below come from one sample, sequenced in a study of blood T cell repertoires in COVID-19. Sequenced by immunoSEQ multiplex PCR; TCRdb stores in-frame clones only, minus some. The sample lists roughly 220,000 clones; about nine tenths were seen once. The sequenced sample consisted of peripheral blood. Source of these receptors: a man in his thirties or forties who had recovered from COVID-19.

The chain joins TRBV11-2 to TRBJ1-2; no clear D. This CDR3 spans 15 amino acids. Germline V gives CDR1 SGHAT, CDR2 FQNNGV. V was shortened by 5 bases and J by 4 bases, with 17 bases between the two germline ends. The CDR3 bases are TGTGCCAGCAGCCCCGTCGTAGACAACCTCTATGGCTACACCTTC. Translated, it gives CASSPVVDNLYGYTF.

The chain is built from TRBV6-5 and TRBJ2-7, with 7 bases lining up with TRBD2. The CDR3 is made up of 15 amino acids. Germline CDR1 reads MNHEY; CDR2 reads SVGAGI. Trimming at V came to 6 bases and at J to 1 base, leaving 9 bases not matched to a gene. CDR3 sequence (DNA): TGTGCCAGCAGGCGACGACGAGCGGGGTCCTACGAGCAGTACTTC. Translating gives CASRRRRAGSYEQYF.

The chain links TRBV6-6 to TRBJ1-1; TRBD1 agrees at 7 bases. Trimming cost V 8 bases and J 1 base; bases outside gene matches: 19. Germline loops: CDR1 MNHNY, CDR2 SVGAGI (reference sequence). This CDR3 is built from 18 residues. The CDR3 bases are TGTGCCAGCGGTCCTAATACAGGGGAAGCCCCCTCGAACACTGAAGCTTTCTTT. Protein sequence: CASGPNTGEAPSNTEAFF.

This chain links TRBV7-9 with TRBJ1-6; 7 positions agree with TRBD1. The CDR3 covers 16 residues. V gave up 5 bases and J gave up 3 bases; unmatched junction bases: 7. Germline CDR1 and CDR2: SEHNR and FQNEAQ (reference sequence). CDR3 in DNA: TGTGCCAGCAGCCTCCCCTGGGACAGCTATAATTCACCCCTCCACTTT. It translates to CASSLPWDSYNSPLHF.

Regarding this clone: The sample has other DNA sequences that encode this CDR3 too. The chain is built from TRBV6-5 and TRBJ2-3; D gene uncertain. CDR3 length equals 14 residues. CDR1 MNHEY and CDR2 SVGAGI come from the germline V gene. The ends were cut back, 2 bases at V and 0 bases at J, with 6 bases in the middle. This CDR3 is CASSYSYSTDTQYF. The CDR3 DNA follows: TGTGCCAGCAGTTACAGCTATAGCACAGATACGCAGTATTTT.

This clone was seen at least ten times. CDR3 in DNA: TGTGCCAGCAGTGACTTACAGGGGGCGAGTGGCAATCAGCCCCAGCATTTT. Protein sequence: CASSDLQGASGNQPQHF. V usage is TRBV6-1 and J usage is TRBJ1-5, with 9 bases matching TRBD1. The CDR3 loop spans 17 amino acids. V was pared by 3 bases and J by 2 bases, with 8 bases of the junction left unmatched. The germline gives CDR1 MNHNS, CDR2 SASEGT.

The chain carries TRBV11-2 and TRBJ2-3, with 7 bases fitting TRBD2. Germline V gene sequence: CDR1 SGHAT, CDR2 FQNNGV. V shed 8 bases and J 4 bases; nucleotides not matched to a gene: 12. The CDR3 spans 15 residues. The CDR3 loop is CASWYSGGRADTQYF. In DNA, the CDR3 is TGTGCCAGCTGGTACTCCGGGGGGAGAGCAGATACGCAGTATTTT.

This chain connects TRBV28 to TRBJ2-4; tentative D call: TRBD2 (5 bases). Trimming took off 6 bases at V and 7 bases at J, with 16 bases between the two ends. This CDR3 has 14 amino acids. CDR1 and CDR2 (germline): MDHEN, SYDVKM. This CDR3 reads CASRSPRDANIQYF. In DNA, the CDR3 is TGTGCCAGCAGGTCCCCGAGGGATGCGAACATTCAGTACTTC.

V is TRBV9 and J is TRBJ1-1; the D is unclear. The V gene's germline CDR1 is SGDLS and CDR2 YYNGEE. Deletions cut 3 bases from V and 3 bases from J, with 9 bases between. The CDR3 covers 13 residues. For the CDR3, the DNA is TGTGCCAGCAGCGGATGGGAGCACACTGAAGCTTTCTTT. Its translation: CASSGWEHTEAFF. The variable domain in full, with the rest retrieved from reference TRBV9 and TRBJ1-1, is DSGVTQTPKHLITATGQRVTLRCSPRSGDLSVYWYQQSLDQGLQFLIQYYNGEERAKGNILERFSAQQFPDLHSELNLSSLELGDSALYFCASSGWEHTEAFFGQGTRLTVV.

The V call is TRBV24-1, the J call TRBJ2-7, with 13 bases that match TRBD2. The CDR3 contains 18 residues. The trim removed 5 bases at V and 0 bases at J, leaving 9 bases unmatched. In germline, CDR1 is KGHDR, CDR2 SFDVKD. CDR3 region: CATSGHRTSGGRSYEQYF. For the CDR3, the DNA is TGTGCCACCAGTGGACACCGGACTAGCGGGGGCCGCTCCTACGAGCAGTACTTC.

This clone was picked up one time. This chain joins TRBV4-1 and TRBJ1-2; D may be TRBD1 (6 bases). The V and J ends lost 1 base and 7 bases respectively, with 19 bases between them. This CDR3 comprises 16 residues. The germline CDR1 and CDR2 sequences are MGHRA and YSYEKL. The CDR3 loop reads CASSQVRGGRDAGYTF. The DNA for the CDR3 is TGCGCCAGCAGCCAAGTAAGGGGGGGCAGGGATGCTGGCTACACCTTC.

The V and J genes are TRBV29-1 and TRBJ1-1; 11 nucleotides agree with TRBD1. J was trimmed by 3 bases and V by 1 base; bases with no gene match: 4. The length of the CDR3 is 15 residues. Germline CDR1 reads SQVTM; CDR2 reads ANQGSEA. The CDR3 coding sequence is TGCAGCGTTGAAGGGACAGGGGGCATTGACACTGAAGCTTTCTTT. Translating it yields CSVEGTGGIDTEAFF.

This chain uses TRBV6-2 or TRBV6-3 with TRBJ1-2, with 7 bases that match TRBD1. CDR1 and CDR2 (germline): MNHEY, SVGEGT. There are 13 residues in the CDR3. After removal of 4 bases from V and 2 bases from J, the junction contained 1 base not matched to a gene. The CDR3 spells CASSWDRNYGYTF. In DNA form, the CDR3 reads TGTGCCAGCAGTTGGGACAGAAACTATGGCTACACCTTC.

CDR3: CATSRVWGGNTGELFF. The CDR3, as DNA: TGTGCCACCAGCAGAGTTTGGGGGGGCAACACCGGGGAGCTGTTTTTT. This chain joins TRBV15 and TRBJ2-2, with D possibly matching TRBD2 (7 bases). The V end was cut by 1 base, the J end by 2 bases, with 11 bases between. Germline V gives CDR1 LNHNV, CDR2 YYDKDF (reference sequence). The CDR3 length is 16 residues.

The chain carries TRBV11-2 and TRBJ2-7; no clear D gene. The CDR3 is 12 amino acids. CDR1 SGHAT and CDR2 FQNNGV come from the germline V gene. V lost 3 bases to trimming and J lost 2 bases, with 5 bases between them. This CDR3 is CASSFLTYEQYF. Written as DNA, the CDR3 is TGTGCCAGCAGCTTCCTTACCTACGAGCAGTACTTC.

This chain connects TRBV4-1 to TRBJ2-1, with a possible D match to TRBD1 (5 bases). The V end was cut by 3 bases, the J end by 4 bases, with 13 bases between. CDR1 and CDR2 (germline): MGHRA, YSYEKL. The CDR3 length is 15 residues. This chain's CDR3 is CASSHGAIWYNEQFF. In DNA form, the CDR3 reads TGCGCCAGCAGCCATGGGGCAATCTGGTACAATGAGCAGTTCTTC.

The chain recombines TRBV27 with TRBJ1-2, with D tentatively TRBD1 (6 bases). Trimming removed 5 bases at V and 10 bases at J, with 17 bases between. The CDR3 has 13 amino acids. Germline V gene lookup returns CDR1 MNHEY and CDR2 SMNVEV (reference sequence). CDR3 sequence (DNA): TGTGCCAGCAGTCCAGGGGAAGTCAGCCTCTACACCTTC. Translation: CASSPGEVSLYTF.

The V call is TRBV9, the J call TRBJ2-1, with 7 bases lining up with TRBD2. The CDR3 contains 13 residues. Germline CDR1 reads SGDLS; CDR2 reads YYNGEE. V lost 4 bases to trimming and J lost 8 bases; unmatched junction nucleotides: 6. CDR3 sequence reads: CASSFRLAYEQFF. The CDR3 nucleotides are TGTGCCAGCAGCTTCCGACTAGCCTATGAGCAGTTCTTC.

The CDR3 region is CAISGTPSSGPRYEQYF. CDR3 nucleotide sequence: TGTGCCATCAGTGGGACGCCCTCTAGCGGGCCCCGATACGAGCAGTACTTC. V gene TRBV10-3 combines with J gene TRBJ2-7; 8 bases agree with TRBD2. V lost 4 bases and J lost 4; bases outside the gene matches: 15. CDR1 and CDR2 from the germline V gene are ENHRY and SYGVKD. The CDR3 extends over 17 amino acids.

CDR3 region: CASSLVFSGLSSYEQYF. The CDR3 nucleotides are TGTGCCAGCAGCTTAGTTTTCTCAGGGTTGAGCTCCTACGAGCAGTACTTC. V and J are TRBV11-2 and TRBJ2-7; D is possibly TRBD1 (5 bases). The CDR3 has 17 amino acids. V lost 1 base to trimming and J lost 0 bases, with 16 bases between them. Looked up from germline, CDR1 is SGHAT and CDR2 is FQNNGV.

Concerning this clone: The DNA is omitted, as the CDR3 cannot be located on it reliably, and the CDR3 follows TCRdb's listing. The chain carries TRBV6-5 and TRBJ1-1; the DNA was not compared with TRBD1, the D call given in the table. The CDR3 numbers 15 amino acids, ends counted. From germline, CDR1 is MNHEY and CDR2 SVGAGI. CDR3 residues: CASSTSSGVNTEAFF.